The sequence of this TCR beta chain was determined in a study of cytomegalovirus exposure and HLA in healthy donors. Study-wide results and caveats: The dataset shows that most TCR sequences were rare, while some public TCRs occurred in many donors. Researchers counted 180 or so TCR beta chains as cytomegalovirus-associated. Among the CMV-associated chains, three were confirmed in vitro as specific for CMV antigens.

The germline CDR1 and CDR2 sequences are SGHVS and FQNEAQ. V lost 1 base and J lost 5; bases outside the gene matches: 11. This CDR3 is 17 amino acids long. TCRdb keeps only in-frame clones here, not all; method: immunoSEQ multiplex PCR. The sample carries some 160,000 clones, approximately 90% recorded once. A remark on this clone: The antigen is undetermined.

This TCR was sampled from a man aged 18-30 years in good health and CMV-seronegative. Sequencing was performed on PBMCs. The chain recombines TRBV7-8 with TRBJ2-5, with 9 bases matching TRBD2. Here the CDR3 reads CASSLGTLAGIGETQYF. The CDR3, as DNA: TGTGCCAGCAGCTTAGGGACCCTAGCGGGGATAGGTGAGACCCAGTACTTC.